The 10 T cell receptor beta chains below were found in one sample sequenced in a study of radiation and T cells in renal cell carcinoma. TCRdb keeps only in-frame clones here, not all; method: immunoSEQ multiplex PCR. The sample has roughly 120,000 clones; approximately 78% are singletons. Time point of the sample: baseline pretreatment blood. Treatment reported: 15 Gy SBRT to primary tumor, nephrectomy 4 weeks later. The source was blood, collected from a patient whose treatment included radiotherapy and nephrectomy. These receptors originate from a woman in her sixties or seventies with renal cell carcinoma.

The gene calls are TRBV19 and TRBJ1-1; no reliable D call. Trimming took 1 base from V and 0 from J, leaving 12 bases between them. The CDR3 is 16 residues long. Looked up from germline, CDR1 is LNHDA and CDR2 is SQIVND (reference sequence). CDR3 sequence (DNA): TGTGCCAGTAGTATAGGTCCGCGGCGGCTGAACACTGAAGCTTTCTTT. Amino acid sequence: CASSIGPRRLNTEAFF.

The CDR3 DNA sequence: TGTGCCAGCAGTGTAGCAGCGAGTTATCCTGGAAACACCATATATTTT. It is translated as CASSVAASYPGNTIYF. The rearrangement uses TRBV2 and TRBJ1-3; D remains ambiguous. Germline V CDR1 and CDR2: SNHLY, FYNNEI. The CDR3 contains 16 residues. V was trimmed by 4 bases and J by 2 bases, leaving 15 bases between them.

This clone was observed a single time. The chain is built from TRBV9 and TRBJ1-1; D might be TRBD1 (5 bases). The germline gives CDR1 SGDLS, CDR2 YYNGEE. The ends were cut back, 4 bases at V and 0 bases at J, with 13 bases in the middle. This CDR3 has 15 amino acids. The CDR3 reads CASSPRGIMNTEAFF. Here the CDR3 DNA reads TGTGCCAGCAGCCCCCGGGGCATTATGAACACTGAAGCTTTCTTT.

This chain joins TRBV5-1 and TRBJ2-7, with D hard to call. The CDR3 runs 14 residues. CDR1 SGHRS and CDR2 YFSETQ come from the germline V gene. Trimming left V 4 bases short and J 1 base short, with 12 bases between. CDR3 amino acids: CASSRAAVSYEQYF. The DNA of the CDR3 is TGCGCCAGCAGCCGGGCGGCGGTATCCTACGAGCAGTACTTC.

The V and J genes are TRBV13 and TRBJ2-5; 15 positions agree with TRBD2. Trimming at V came to 3 bases and at J to 5 bases, leaving 7 bases not matched to a gene. Germline loops: CDR1 PRHDT, CDR2 FYEKMQ (reference sequence). The CDR3 has 17 amino acids. The CDR3 DNA reads TGTGCCAGCAGCTTGGGGACTAGCGGGAGGCCGGGGGAGACCCAGTACTTC. It encodes CASSLGTSGRPGETQYF.

CDR3: CASSFSTASYGYTF. The DNA for the CDR3 is TGTGCCAGCAGCTTTAGTACAGCCTCCTATGGCTACACCTTC. The chain employs TRBV11-2 and TRBJ1-2, with D hard to call. The CDR3 sequence is 14 residues long. With 3 bases removed from V and 4 bases from J, the gap between germline ends came to 12 bases. From germline, CDR1 is SGHAT and CDR2 FQNNGV.

V is TRBV28 and J is TRBJ2-3, with D tentatively TRBD1 or TRBD2 (5 bases each). V lost 3 bases, J lost 5 bases, and 15 bases lay in between. Germline V gives CDR1 MDHEN, CDR2 SYDVKM. This CDR3 comprises 15 residues. The CDR3 here is CASSFGKEGRDTQYF. The CDR3 DNA sequence: TGTGCCAGCAGTTTCGGGAAAGAGGGGCGAGATACGCAGTATTTT.

About this clone: This CDR3 is also generated by other DNA sequences in the sample. The chain combines TRBV19 with TRBJ1-5; D is undetermined. The V gene lost 5 bases and the J gene lost 4 bases, with 9 bases spanning the gap. Germline V lookup: CDR1 LNHDA, CDR2 SQIVND (reference sequence). The CDR3 consists of 13 residues. CDR3 nucleotides: TGTGCCAGTAGTTCACAGAGAAATCAGCCCCAGCATTTT. It encodes CASSSQRNQPQHF.

This clone was observed a handful of times. The rearrangement uses TRBV9 and TRBJ2-2; D is uncertain. CDR3 size: 16 residues. V was pared by 4 bases and J by 0 bases, with 13 bases between. CDR1 is SGDLS and CDR2 is YYNGEE in the germline V gene. The CDR3 region has the DNA TGTGCCAGCAGCTCATTCACCTTATCGAACACCGGGGAGCTGTTTTTT. Translating gives CASSSFTLSNTGELFF.

This sequence joins TRBV6-5 and TRBJ2-5; D might be TRBD1 or TRBD2, each matching 5 bases. The end of the DNA fits TRBJ2-7 better, so the J call may be wrong. Germline CDR1 MNHEY, CDR2 SVGAGI. This CDR3 has 15 residues. CDR3 nucleotide sequence: TGTGCCAGCAGTCCCCGGGACCTAAGCTCCTACGAGCAGTACTTC. As protein: CASSPRDLSSYEQYF.